A single sample gave rise to the 9 T cell receptor beta chains below, sequenced in a study of blood T cell repertoires in COVID-19 (dated by TCRdb to 2019 to 2021). To prepare the library, the immunoSEQ multiplex PCR assay was applied. The immuneACCESS repertoire file appears here via TCRdb, limited to in-frame rearrangements. These files lack a portion of the clones; in checked studies, under half of the deficit traces to unresolved V genes, and the cause of the others is not known. In all, the sample holds some 180,000 clones, and 87% of those were seen once. Of the sample, 20% to 25% falls within the top ten clones. Sequenced input: peripheral blood. The receptors stem from a man between 60 and 75 years old with active or convalescent COVID-19.

The sample holds one count of this clone. The chain employs TRBV3-1 (or the pseudogene TRBV3-2) and TRBJ2-5, with 11 bases matching TRBD1. The CDR3 is made up of 17 amino acids. CDR1 LGHDT and CDR2 YNNKEL come from the germline V gene (reference sequence). Trimming at V came to 6 bases and at J to 4 bases, leaving 13 bases not matched to a gene. CDR3 bases: TGTGCCAGCAGTCGCACTCCCGGGACAGGGGGGGGAGAGACCCAGTACTTC. Its translation is CASSRTPGTGGGETQYF.

V is TRBV2 and J is TRBJ2-7, with D possibly matching TRBD1 (6 bases). The length of the CDR3 is 16 residues. Germline assignment: CDR1 SNHLY and CDR2 FYNNEI. V lost 3 bases and J lost 4, with 19 bases in between. The CDR3 DNA reads TGTGCCAGCAGTGACTCGGGGACAATCGGAGTTTACGAGCAGTACTTC. Protein: CASSDSGTIGVYEQYF.

This chain uses TRBV2 with TRBJ1-1, with D perhaps matching TRBD1 (6 bases). Germline V gene sequence: CDR1 SNHLY, CDR2 FYNNEI. The CDR3 extends over 15 amino acids. V lost 5 bases and J 0 bases, leaving 13 bases between the germline ends. The CDR3 region has the DNA TGTGCCAGCAGTAAAACAGGGCCATTGAACACTGAAGCTTTCTTT. It translates to CASSKTGPLNTEAFF.

The CDR3 nucleotides read TGTGCCAGCAGCTTAGATGGTTGGACTAGCGGGGCCCTGGAGTATTTT. Translating it yields CASSLDGWTSGALEYF. V usage is TRBV11-2 and J usage is TRBJ2-3, with 12 bases matching TRBD2. The CDR3 has 16 residues. Unmatched junction bases numbered 11, after V lost 0 bases and J lost 13 bases. Germline-derived CDR1 and CDR2 are SGHAT and FQNNGV. The full variable domain, completed using reference TRBV11-2 and TRBJ2-3, is EAGVAQSPRYKIIEKRQSVAFWCNPISGHATLYWYQQILGQGPKLLIQFQNNGVVDDSQLPKDRFSAERLKGVDSTLKIQPAKLEDSAVYLCASSLDGWTSGALEYFGPGTRLTVL.

The chain uses TRBV30 and TRBJ2-2; D may be TRBD1 (5 bases). Germline-derived CDR1 and CDR2 are GTSNPN and SVGIG (reference sequence). Between the trimmed V and J ends, which lost 2 bases and 7 bases, there was a span of 20 bases. This CDR3 has 16 amino acids. In DNA form, the CDR3 reads TGTGCCTGGAGTAACCGAGGAGAAGGGGCGGACGGGGAGCTGTTTTTT. It encodes CAWSNRGEGADGELFF.

The V call is TRBV5-1, the J call TRBJ1-1; 7 bases are shared with TRBD1. This CDR3 contains 16 residues. Trimming took 3 bases from V and 0 from J; bases not matched to a gene: 8. The V gene's germline CDR1 is SGHRS and CDR2 YFSETQ. The CDR3: CASSSQPGTVNTEAFF. The DNA for the CDR3 is TGCGCCAGCAGCTCCCAACCCGGGACAGTGAACACTGAAGCTTTCTTT.

The chain carries TRBV4-2 and TRBJ1-1, with a weak D call TRBD1 (5 bases). Trimming shortened V by 2 bases and J by 5 bases, and 12 bases separated the two germline ends. The CDR3 length is 14 residues. The germline gives CDR1 LGHNA, CDR2 YNFKEQ. CDR3 loop: CASSQPGSRTEAFF. The DNA of the CDR3 is TGTGCCAGCAGCCAACCAGGGTCACGGACTGAAGCTTTCTTT.

The chain has TRBV24-1 and TRBJ1-2; no clear D gene. CDR1 is KGHDR, CDR2 SFDVKD, per germline. V lost 5 bases and J lost 6, with 9 bases in between. The CDR3 is 12 amino acids. In nucleotides, the CDR3 is TGTGCCACCAGTGCAGGTTGGGATGGCTACACCTTC. Translation: CATSAGWDGYTF.

This chain joins TRBV5-1 and TRBJ2-3; the D is unclear. The germline V gene encodes CDR1 SGHRS and CDR2 YFSETQ. Between the trimmed V and J ends, which lost 0 bases and 0 bases, there was a span of 11 bases. The CDR3 consists of 16 residues. This chain's CDR3 is CASSLGRYSSTDTQYF. DNA of the CDR3: TGCGCCAGCAGCTTGGGCAGGTATTCTAGCACAGATACGCAGTATTTT. Together with reference TRBV5-1 and TRBJ2-3, the CDR3 gives the full variable domain: KAGVTQTPRYLIKTRGQQVTLSCSPISGHRSVSWYQQTPGQGLQFLFEYFSETQRNKGNFPGRFSGRQFSNSRSEMNVSTLELGDSALYLCASSLGRYSSTDTQYFGPGTRLTVL.